The clone carrying this T cell receptor beta chain has more than one count but fewer than ten. TCRdb keeps only in-frame clones here, not all; method: immunoSEQ multiplex PCR. The sample includes about 330,000 clones, over 70% of them seen just once. Participants came from about 23 US areas, aged about 18 to 89 years. The sample belongs to a study of blood T cell repertoires in COVID-19. As for the study in general: Specimens from acute and convalescent COVID-19 originated in the United States, Italy and Spain.

V was trimmed by 4 bases and J by 2 bases, leaving 11 bases between them. The CDR3 has 15 amino acids. Germline lookup yields CDR1 LGHDT and CDR2 YNNKEL (reference sequence). Material for sequencing was PBMCs or T cells enriched from blood (not recorded which). The chain uses TRBV3-1 (or the pseudogene TRBV3-2) and TRBJ2-2, with D perhaps TRBD2 (5 bases). This sequence originates from a man aged 30 to 45 who had recovered from COVID-19. CDR3 loop: CASSPRTDNTGELFF. CDR3 DNA: TGTGCCAGCAGCCCCCGGACTGACAACACCGGGGAGCTGTTTTTT.